Described below is a single T cell receptor beta chain sequence and its context. What it binds is unknown. A sample-barcoded 5' primer and a J-beta primer mix were used in a second PCR of roughly 6 to 11 cycles. Each of the cDNA molecules was tagged by a template-switch adaptor with 12 random nucleotides. One entry per CDR3 protein results from TCRdb running MiXCR on the 5' RACE reads. The sample consists of approximately 800,000 distinct CDR3 sequences, 35% to 40% of them appearing once. The data are from a study of blood T cells in healthy people across ages. General study findings and limits: Age advanced and TCR beta diversity per million T cells fell, roughly linearly.

Sequencing was done on a sample of blood. This sequence originates from a man aged 18 to 35 in good health.

The CDR3 loop reads CAIGRGEFSYNEQYF. For the CDR3, the DNA is TGTGCCATCGGAAGAGGGGAGTTCTCCTACAATGAGCAGTACTTC. The chain employs TRBV10-3 and TRBJ2-1; D possibly uses TRBD1 or TRBD2 (5 bases each). The tail of the sequence fits TRBJ2-7 better, so the J call may be wrong. The CDR3 spans 15 residues. Germline V gives CDR1 ENHRY, CDR2 SYGVKD.